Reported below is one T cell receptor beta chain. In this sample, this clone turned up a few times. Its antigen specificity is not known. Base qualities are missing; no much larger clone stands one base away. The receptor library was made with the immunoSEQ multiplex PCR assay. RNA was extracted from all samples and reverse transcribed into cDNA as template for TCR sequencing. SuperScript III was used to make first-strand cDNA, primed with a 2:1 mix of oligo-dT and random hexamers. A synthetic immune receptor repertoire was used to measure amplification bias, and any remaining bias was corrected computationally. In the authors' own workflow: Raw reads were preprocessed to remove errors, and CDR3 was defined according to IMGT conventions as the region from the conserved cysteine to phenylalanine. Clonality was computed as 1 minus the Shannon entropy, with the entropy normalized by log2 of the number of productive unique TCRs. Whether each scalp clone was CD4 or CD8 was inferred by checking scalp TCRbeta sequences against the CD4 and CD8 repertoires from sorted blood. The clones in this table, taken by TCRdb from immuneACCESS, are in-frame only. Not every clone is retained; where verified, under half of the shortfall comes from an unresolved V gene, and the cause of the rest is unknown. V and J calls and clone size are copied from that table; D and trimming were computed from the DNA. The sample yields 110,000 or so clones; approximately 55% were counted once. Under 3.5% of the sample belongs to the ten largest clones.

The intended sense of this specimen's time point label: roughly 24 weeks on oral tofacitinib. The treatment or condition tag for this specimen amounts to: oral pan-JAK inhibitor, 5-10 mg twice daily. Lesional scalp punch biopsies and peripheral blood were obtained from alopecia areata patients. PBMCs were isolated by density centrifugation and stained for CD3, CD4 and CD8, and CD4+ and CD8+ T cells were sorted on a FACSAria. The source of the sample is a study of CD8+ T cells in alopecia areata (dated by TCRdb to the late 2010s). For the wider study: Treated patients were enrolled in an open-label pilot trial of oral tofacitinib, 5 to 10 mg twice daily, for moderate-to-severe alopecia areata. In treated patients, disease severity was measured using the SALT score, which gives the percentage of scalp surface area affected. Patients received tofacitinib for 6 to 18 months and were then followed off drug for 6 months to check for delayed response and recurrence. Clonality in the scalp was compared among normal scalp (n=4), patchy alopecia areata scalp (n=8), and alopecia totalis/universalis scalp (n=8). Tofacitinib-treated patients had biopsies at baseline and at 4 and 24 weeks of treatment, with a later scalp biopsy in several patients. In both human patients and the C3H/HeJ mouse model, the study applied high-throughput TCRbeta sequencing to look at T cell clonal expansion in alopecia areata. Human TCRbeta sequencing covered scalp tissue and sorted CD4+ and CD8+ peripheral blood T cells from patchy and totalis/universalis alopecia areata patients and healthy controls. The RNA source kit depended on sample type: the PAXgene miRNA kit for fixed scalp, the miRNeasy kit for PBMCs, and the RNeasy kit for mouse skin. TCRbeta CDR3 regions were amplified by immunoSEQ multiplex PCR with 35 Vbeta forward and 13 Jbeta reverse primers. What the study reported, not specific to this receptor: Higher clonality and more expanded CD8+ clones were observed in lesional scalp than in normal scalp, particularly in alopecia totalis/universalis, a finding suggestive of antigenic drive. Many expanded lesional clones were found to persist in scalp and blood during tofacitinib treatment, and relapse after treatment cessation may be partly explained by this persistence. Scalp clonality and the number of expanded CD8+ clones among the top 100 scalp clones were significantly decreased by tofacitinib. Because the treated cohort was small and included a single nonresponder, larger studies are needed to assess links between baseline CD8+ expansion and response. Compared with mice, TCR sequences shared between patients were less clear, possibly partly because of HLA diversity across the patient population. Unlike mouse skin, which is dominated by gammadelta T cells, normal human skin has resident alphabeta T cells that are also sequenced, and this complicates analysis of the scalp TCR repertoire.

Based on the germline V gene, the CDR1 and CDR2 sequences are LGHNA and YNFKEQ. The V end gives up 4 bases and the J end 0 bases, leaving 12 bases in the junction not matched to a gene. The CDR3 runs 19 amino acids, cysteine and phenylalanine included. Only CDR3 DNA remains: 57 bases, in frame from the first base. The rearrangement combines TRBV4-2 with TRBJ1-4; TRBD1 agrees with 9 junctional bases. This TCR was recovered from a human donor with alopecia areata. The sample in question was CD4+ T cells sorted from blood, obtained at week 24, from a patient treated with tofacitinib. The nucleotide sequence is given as TGTGCCAGCAGCCCAAGAGTAGGACAGGGGTTGGCAACTAATGAAAAACTGTTTTTT. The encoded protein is CASSPRVGQGLATNEKLFF.